The present T cell receptor beta chain was sequenced within a study of vaccination effects on CD4 cells after COVID-19. Notes on the study in general: Researchers reported few convalescent patients and no early post-infection timepoints in the study.

The method was immunoSEQ multiplex PCR; TCRdb's version includes in-frame clones alone and lacks a portion of them. Counted here are about 69,000 clones, over 70% occurring once; the ten biggest clones make up about 1.6%. Trimming stripped 6 bases from V and 0 bases from J, with 19 bases between. CDR3 size: 17 residues. Per germline, CDR1 LNHDA and CDR2 SQIVND (reference sequence). Before any sequencing was done, the ViraFEST assay used viral peptide pools to expand antigen-specific CD4+ T cells. Following 10 days of culture, CD4+ T cells were isolated. Participants received two doses of either the BNT162b2 or mRNA-1273 vaccine. Points on this clone: Its target is not known.

The sequenced sample was CD4+ T cells from PBMCs cultured with HCoV-229E spike peptides, obtained after COVID-19 vaccination. The receptor was isolated from a human donor who received a COVID-19 vaccine. This chain uses TRBV19 with TRBJ2-3, with D possibly being TRBD1 or TRBD2 (5 bases each). CDR3 coding DNA: TGTGCCAGTAGGCCGAGAAGTGGGGGAGAGAGCACAGATACGCAGTATTTT. Translation gives CASRPRSGGESTDTQYF.